The 7 T cell receptor beta chains below come from one sample, sequenced in a study of blood T cell repertoires in COVID-19. Some clones are missing from TCRdb's copy, which holds only in-frame ones; the method was immunoSEQ multiplex PCR. The sample shows around 160,000 clones, approximately 95% of them seen only once. Sequenced: peripheral blood. The receptors were gathered from a woman in her sixties or seventies with COVID-19, enrolled during active disease.

The rearrangement links TRBV5-3 to TRBJ2-1; 14 bases are shared with TRBD2. TRBV5-3 has ORF status, its function being uncertain. This CDR3 spans 18 amino acids. V shed 4 bases and J 3 bases; nucleotides not matched to a gene: 9. The CDR3 is CARSTGGTSGGHYNEQFF. CDR3 sequence (DNA): TGTGCCAGAAGCACGGGAGGGACTAGCGGGGGCCACTACAATGAGCAGTTCTTC.

The DNA for the CDR3 is TGTGCCAGCAGTCCAAGGAGAACTGAAGCTTTCTTT. Its translation is CASSPRRTEAFF. The rearrangement joins TRBV6-5 to TRBJ1-1; D gene unclear. Trimming removed 5 bases at V and 5 bases at J, with 9 bases between. Germline CDR1 and CDR2: MNHEY and SVGAGI. This CDR3 is 12 amino acids long.

The chain joins TRBV27 to TRBJ2-1; 11 bases align to TRBD2. The J segment lost 6 bases and the V segment lost 2 bases, leaving 3 bases of the junction unmatched. This CDR3 region has 15 residues. The V gene's germline CDR1 is MNHEY and CDR2 SMNVEV (reference sequence). CDR3 sequence reads: CASSLLAGGRNEQFF. As DNA, the CDR3 is TGTGCCAGCAGTTTACTAGCGGGGGGTCGCAATGAGCAGTTCTTC.

The chain carries TRBV7-6 and TRBJ1-5; TRBD1 matches at 8 bases. V dropped 1 base and J dropped 2; count of bases not matched to a gene: 7. Germline CDR1 and CDR2: SGHVS and FNYEAQ. This CDR3 has 17 amino acids. The CDR3 here is CASSLVPGQGGNQPQHF. Here the CDR3 DNA reads TGTGCCAGCAGCTTAGTCCCCGGACAGGGAGGCAATCAGCCCCAGCATTTT.

This clone was recorded only once. The chain carries TRBV4-3 and TRBJ2-3, with TRBD2 matching 9 bases. Unmatched junction bases numbered 10, after V lost 4 bases and J lost 2 bases. This CDR3 comprises 17 residues. Germline lookup yields CDR1 LGHNA and CDR2 YSLEER. The CDR3 DNA follows: TGCGCCAGCAGCCTCGCCGCTGGCGGGGGGGCCACAGATACGCAGTATTTT. Translation gives CASSLAAGGGATDTQYF.

This chain links TRBV7-3 with TRBJ2-2; 9 bases are a match to TRBD1. V shed 5 bases and J 4 bases; nucleotides not matched to a gene: 11. CDR1 SGHTA and CDR2 FQGTGA come from the germline V gene. The CDR3 totals 17 residues. CDR3 nucleotide sequence: TGTGCCAGCAGCAGACAGGGGGACGCTTGGGCCACCGGGGAGCTGTTTTTT. Its translation is CASSRQGDAWATGELFF. The full variable domain, with the rest looked up from reference TRBV7-3 and TRBJ2-2, is GAGVSQTPSNKVTEKGKYVELRCDPISGHTALYWYRQSLGQGPEFLIYFQGTGAADDSGLPNDRFFAVRPEGSVSTLKIQRTERGDSAVYLCASSRQGDAWATGELFFGEGSRLTVL.

CDR3: CASRLQGSGANVLTF. DNA for the CDR3: TGTGCCAGCCGCCTACAGGGCTCTGGGGCCAACGTCCTGACTTTC. This chain joins TRBV19 and TRBJ2-6, with D perhaps matching TRBD1 (6 bases). CDR3 size: 15 residues. Deletions cut 9 bases from V and 0 bases from J, with 12 bases between. The germline V gene encodes CDR1 LNHDA and CDR2 SQIVND (reference sequence). The full variable domain, in which reference TRBV19 and TRBJ2-6 provide the parts outside the CDR3, is DGGITQSPKYLFRKEGQNVTLSCEQNLNHDAMYWYRQDPGQGLRLIYYSQIVNDFQKGDIAEGYSVSREKKESFPLTVTSAQKNPTAFYLCASRLQGSGANVLTFGAGSRLTVL.